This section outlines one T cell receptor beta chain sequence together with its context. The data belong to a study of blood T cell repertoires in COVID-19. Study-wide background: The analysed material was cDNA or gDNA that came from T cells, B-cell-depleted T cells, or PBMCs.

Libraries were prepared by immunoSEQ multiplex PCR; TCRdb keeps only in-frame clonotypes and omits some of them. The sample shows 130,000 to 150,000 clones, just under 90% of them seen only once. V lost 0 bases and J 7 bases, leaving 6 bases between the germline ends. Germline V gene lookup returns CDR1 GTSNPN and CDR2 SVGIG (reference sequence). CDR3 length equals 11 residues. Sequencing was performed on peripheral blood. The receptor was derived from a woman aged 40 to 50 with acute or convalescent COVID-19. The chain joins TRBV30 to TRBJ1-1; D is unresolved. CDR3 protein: CAWSVQIEAFF. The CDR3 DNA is TGTGCCTGGAGTGTACAAATTGAAGCTTTCTTT.